This entry is about one T cell receptor beta chain. Total RNA and DNA came together from approximately 20-30 mg of bulk tissue without cell sorting. There were over 85% viable tumor cells in every single sample of tumor. This sample is part of a study of tumor-infiltrating lymphocytes in primary liver carcinoma. Making TCR beta cDNA involved 400 to 600 ng total RNA and a constant-region primer. Slightly modified ARM-PCR, run as three nested multiplex PCR rounds, produced the TCR beta libraries. In the first two PCR rounds, TRBV1-TRBV30 forward primers were paired with a C-beta reverse primer, and each round lasted roughly 9 cycles. TCRdb reprocessed the multiplex PCR reads with MiXCR, giving one entry per CDR3 protein. The sample contains around 60,000 distinct CDR3 sequences, roughly two thirds of which appear only once. Trimming pared 5 bases from V and 2 bases from J, leaving 11 bases between. The CDR3 runs to 13 residues. The V gene's germline CDR1 is SGHRS and CDR2 YFSETQ.

The chain couples TRBV5-1 to TRBJ2-7; perhaps TRBD1 as D (5 bases). The sequencing input was liver tumor tissue from sampling region 4. Regarding subset: tumor region T4, right-lateral pole. This clonotype originated in a man aged 35 to 55 with primary liver carcinoma and hepatitis B virus infection. The CDR3 sequence is CASSTDSTYEQYF. DNA for the CDR3: TGCGCCAGCAGTACCGACAGCACCTACGAGCAGTACTTC.